This T cell receptor (beta chain) was captured by sequencing in a study of CD8+CD57+ T cells in acquired aplastic anemia. Study information: The DNA of sorted CD4+ and CD8+ cells averaged about 3 ug. CD4+ cell libraries from healthy donors averaged approximately 9.9 million reads. Study-wide results and limits: About 29 sequences, all CD8+ CDR3, were shared between patients and controls.

It was genomic DNA that served as the template for profiling TCR beta VDJ and CDR3. TCRdb re-derived calls from the reads in MiXCR, one entry per CDR3 protein. The sample contains about 210,000 distinct CDR3 sequences, approximately 35% of which appear only once. The CDR3 runs 14 residues. V gave up 6 bases and J gave up 4 bases, with 16 bases separating them. The germline CDR1 and CDR2 sequences are SGHRS and YFSETQ. This clonotype appeared many times. Its antigen is as yet unknown. The specimen sequenced was sorted CD4+, CD8+, or CD8+CD57+ T cells (not recorded which) from PBMCs. This receptor was obtained from a human donor in good health, serving as a control. V is TRBV5-1 and J is TRBJ1-2; D unclear. Here the CDR3 DNA reads TGCGCCAGCACCTCGGCGGGGAACCCCTATGGCTACACCTTC. It yields the protein CASTSAGNPYGYTF.